The 17 T cell receptor beta chains listed next were all sequenced from one sample in a study of OX40 agonist ivuxolimab in advanced cancers. The method was immunoSEQ multiplex PCR; TCRdb's version includes in-frame clones alone and lacks a portion of them. The table has around 45,000 clones, roughly 90% seen once. The sample consisted of CD4+ or CD8+ T cells sorted from blood, taken in a trial of the OX40 agonist ivuxolimab. The receptors were sampled from an adult with an advanced solid tumor such as melanoma, head and neck, liver or kidney cancer.

The J gene is TRBJ1-1, the V gene TRBV18; D possibly corresponds to TRBD1 (5 bases). V lost 3 bases and J lost 4, with 18 bases in between. Per germline, CDR1 KGHSH and CDR2 LQKENI. The CDR3 has 16 amino acids. The DNA for the CDR3 is TGTGCCAGCTCACCCCAGGGCCTCGGGGCGGGCACTGAAGCTTTCTTT. The encoded protein is CASSPQGLGAGTEAFF.

This clone has more than one count but fewer than ten. This chain joins TRBV18 and TRBJ1-4; D ambiguous. The V gene's germline CDR1 is KGHSH and CDR2 LQKENI. CDR3 size: 15 residues. Trimming cost V 2 bases and J 0 bases, with 7 bases left between them. The CDR3 reads CASSPSRPTNEKLFF. The CDR3 DNA sequence: TGTGCCAGCTCACCAAGTCGGCCAACTAATGAAAAACTGTTTTTT.

The chain couples TRBV11-2 to TRBJ2-1, with 10 bases aligning to TRBD1. The CDR3 runs to 16 residues. Germline CDR1 and CDR2: SGHAT and FQNNGV. V lost 4 bases, J lost 8 bases, and 11 bases stayed unmatched. CDR3 bases: TGTGCCAGCAGCTCACCCCGGGACAGGGGCCTCCATGAGCAGTTCTTC. Translating it yields CASSSPRDRGLHEQFF.

This chain connects TRBV7-9 to TRBJ2-1; possible D gene TRBD2, 5 bases. V was trimmed by 2 bases and J by 4 bases, leaving 15 bases between them. Germline V gene sequence: CDR1 SEHNR, CDR2 FQNEAQ (reference sequence). CDR3 size: 16 residues. For the CDR3, the DNA is TGTGCCAGCAGCTTAAGCGGAGCTACCCTTTACAATGAGCAGTTCTTC. It encodes CASSLSGATLYNEQFF.

This clone was counted a single time. This chain links TRBV28 with TRBJ1-3; possible D gene TRBD1, 6 bases. The germline gives CDR1 MDHEN, CDR2 SYDVKM. The CDR3 runs 15 residues. The V end was cut by 7 bases, the J end by 2 bases, with 15 bases between. CDR3 in amino acids: CASNTGKLAGNTIYF. As DNA, the CDR3 is TGTGCCAGCAATACAGGGAAACTAGCTGGAAACACCATATATTTT.

CDR3 sequence: CASSLPRGFADTQYF. Written as DNA, the CDR3 is TGTGCCAGCAGCTTACCCCGAGGTTTTGCAGATACGCAGTATTTT. V and J are TRBV7-2 and TRBJ2-3; D uncertain. V was pared by 2 bases and J by 4 bases, with 13 bases between. Looked up from germline, CDR1 is SGHTA and CDR2 is FQGNSA. CDR3 length: 15 amino acids.

V gene TRBV30 combines with J gene TRBJ2-1, with a possible D match to TRBD1 (6 bases). Germline V lookup: CDR1 GTSNPN, CDR2 SVGIG (reference sequence). The CDR3 runs 15 residues. Trimming left V 4 bases short and J 3 bases short, with 16 bases between. Here the CDR3 DNA reads TGTGCCTGGAATCGGGGCAGGGGCGGCTACAATGAGCAGTTCTTC. Its translation is CAWNRGRGGYNEQFF.

The chain employs TRBV6-5 and TRBJ1-2, with 11 bases fitting TRBD1. The germline CDR1 and CDR2 sequences are MNHEY and SVGAGI. V lost 2 bases to trimming and J lost 4 bases; unmatched junction nucleotides: 3. The CDR3 sequence is 15 residues long. In DNA, the CDR3 is TGTGCCAGCAGTTACCGGGACAGGGGGGGCTATGGCTACACCTTC. Its translation is CASSYRDRGGYGYTF.

This clone was seen only a few times. V gene TRBV5-1 combines with J gene TRBJ1-1; D possibly corresponds to TRBD1 (6 bases). This CDR3 comprises 14 residues. The ends were cut back, 5 bases at V and 0 bases at J, with 11 bases in the middle. Germline V gene sequence: CDR1 SGHRS, CDR2 YFSETQ. CDR3 nucleotide sequence: TGCGCCAGCAGAGGACAGACCTTGAACACTGAAGCTTTCTTT. It translates to CASRGQTLNTEAFF.

The chain is built from TRBV11-2 and TRBJ2-3, with 7 bases lining up with TRBD2. Germline V gives CDR1 SGHAT, CDR2 FQNNGV. J gave up 6 bases and V 8 bases, and 11 bases lay outside the gene matches. The CDR3 sequence is 14 residues long. CDR3 loop: CASGRGLGSDTQYF. Here the CDR3 DNA reads TGTGCCAGCGGGAGAGGACTAGGTTCCGATACGCAGTATTTT.

This clone was seen once. The chain employs TRBV7-3 and TRBJ2-1, with D unresolved. There are 14 residues in the CDR3. Trimming removed 2 bases from V and 4 bases from J, with 9 bases in between. CDR1 is SGHTA, CDR2 FQGTGA, per germline. The chain's CDR3 is CASSLGLAYNEQFF. The CDR3 nucleotides read TGTGCCAGCAGCTTAGGTTTGGCGTACAATGAGCAGTTCTTC.

The genes are TRBV19 and TRBJ2-1; D is unclear. Germline V CDR1 and CDR2: LNHDA, SQIVND (reference sequence). V lost 4 bases, J lost 10 bases, and 17 bases lay in between. This CDR3 spans 14 amino acids. This CDR3 is CASSTRYSSEEQFF. The DNA for the CDR3 is TGTGCCAGTAGTACTCGATACTCTAGTGAAGAGCAGTTCTTC. The full variable domain, rest sourced from reference TRBV19 and TRBJ2-1, is DGGITQSPKYLFRKEGQNVTLSCEQNLNHDAMYWYRQDPGQGLRLIYYSQIVNDFQKGDIAEGYSVSREKKESFPLTVTSAQKNPTAFYLCASSTRYSSEEQFFGPGTRLTVL.

The chain employs TRBV7-2 and TRBJ2-5; TRBD1 matches at 8 bases. Germline V gene lookup returns CDR1 SGHTA and CDR2 FQGNSA. CDR3 length equals 14 residues. Trimming cost V 4 bases and J 5 bases; bases outside gene matches: 6. The CDR3 reads CASSSQGARETQYF. The CDR3 DNA reads as TGTGCCAGCAGCTCGCAGGGGGCGCGGGAGACCCAGTACTTC.

The chain combines TRBV27 with TRBJ2-7; no clear D. V dropped 3 bases and J dropped 2 bases, with 14 bases sitting between them. Germline V gives CDR1 MNHEY, CDR2 SMNVEV (reference sequence). The CDR3 consists of 15 residues. CDR3 amino acids: CASSFGWSPTYEQYF. The CDR3 DNA sequence: TGTGCCAGCAGTTTCGGGTGGAGTCCAACCTACGAGCAGTACTTC.

The V gene is TRBV5-1, the J gene TRBJ2-3; TRBD2 matches 12 bases. The CDR3 runs to 17 residues. Germline V CDR1 and CDR2: SGHRS, YFSETQ. The J segment lost 5 bases and the V segment lost 4 bases, leaving 11 bases of the junction unmatched. The CDR3 DNA reads as TGCGCCAGCAGCCCAGGGACTAGCGGGTGGAGGGGAGATACGCAGTATTTT. Its protein is CASSPGTSGWRGDTQYF.

The chain combines TRBV7-8 with TRBJ2-1; 10 bases fit TRBD2. Per germline, CDR1 SGHVS and CDR2 FQNEAQ. The CDR3 is 18 amino acids. V lost 1 base and J lost 7; bases outside the gene matches: 13. This CDR3 is CASSLVSVSSGSGNEQFF. The CDR3 coding sequence is TGTGCCAGCAGCTTAGTTAGTGTGTCTAGCGGGAGCGGGAATGAGCAGTTCTTC.

J is TRBJ1-2 and V is TRBV7-2; D remains unclear. V shed 1 base and J shed 8 bases, with 17 bases lying between them. Per the germline V gene, CDR1 is SGHTA and CDR2 is FQGNSA. The CDR3 extends over 15 amino acids. This CDR3 is CASSLGSAVESGYTF. CDR3 nucleotide sequence: TGTGCCAGCAGCTTAGGTTCGGCAGTGGAGAGCGGCTACACCTTC.